Included here is one TCR beta chain sequence, with context. Its antigen is unidentified. The 5'RACE template-switching step produced TCR cDNA and added a universal primer site and UMIs. From the 5' RACE reads, TCRdb called clonotypes with MiXCR, one entry per CDR3 protein. The data show under 200,000 distinct CDR3 sequences, more than 9.5% seen once. This specimen comes from a study of T cells after yellow fever vaccination. As for the study in general: Each low-cell-number fraction was prepared by means of SMART-Seq v4 Ultra Low Input.

General observations from the study: Subsequent to the booster, the majority of primary-vaccination clones reappeared (less than 97% CD4, approximately 90% CD8). A limited proportion of clonotypes was detected within both the CD4 and CD8 compartments.

Trimming stripped 4 bases from V and 0 bases from J, with 13 bases between. The CDR3 covers 16 residues. Germline V gene lookup returns CDR1 SGDLS and CDR2 YYNGEE. This clonotype originated in a man younger than 30 who received the YFV17D yellow fever vaccine. V gene TRBV9 combines with J gene TRBJ2-2; no clear D. Sequencing was performed on CD8+ T cells sorted from PBMCs, taken 15 days after the yellow fever booster vaccination. CDR3 loop: CASSQLQITNTGELFF. The CDR3 bases are TGTGCCAGCAGCCAGTTGCAGATTACGAACACCGGGGAGCTGTTTTTT.